Listed here are 28 T cell receptor beta chains from one sample, sequenced in a study of shared clonotypes between healthy human individuals. The table came from immunoSEQ multiplex PCR; TCRdb's copy has only in-frame clones and leaves some out. The sample consists of over 2 million clones, 95% of them appearing once. Sequencing was performed on naive CD4+ T cells sorted from blood. Noted subset: CD45RA+ positively selected. The source of these receptors is a man between 18 and 35 years old in good health.

About this clone itself: Other DNA sequences in the same sample also yield this CDR3. This rearrangement joins TRBV27 to TRBJ1-1; 7 bases line up with TRBD1. This CDR3 contains 13 residues. Germline CDR1 and CDR2: MNHEY and SMNVEV (reference sequence). Germline trimming cut 3 bases from V and 5 bases from J; bases unmatched to any gene: 3. CDR3 in DNA: TGTGCCAGCAGTTTGGGCAGGGGGACTGAAGCTTTCTTT. Protein product: CASSLGRGTEAFF.

The rearrangement joins TRBV29-1 to TRBJ2-7, with 7 bases fitting TRBD1. The CDR3 is made up of 13 amino acids. V dropped 5 bases and J dropped 2; count of bases not matched to a gene: 6. Germline V gene sequence: CDR1 SQVTM, CDR2 ANQGSEA. This CDR3 reads CSVSDRVAYEQYF. The CDR3 nucleotides read TGCAGCGTTTCTGACAGGGTGGCCTACGAGCAGTACTTC.

The chain employs TRBV2 and TRBJ2-5; TRBD2 might be the D (6 bases). The CDR3 extends over 12 amino acids. The germline V gene encodes CDR1 SNHLY and CDR2 FYNNEI. Deletions cut 4 bases from V and 11 bases from J, with 14 bases between. The CDR3 DNA follows: TGTGCCAGCAGTGTAGGGGCAGGAGGGCAGTACTTC. This gives the protein CASSVGAGGQYF. The variable domain in full, with the rest retrieved from reference TRBV2 and TRBJ2-5, is EPEVTQTPSHQVTQMGQEVILRCVPISNHLYFYWYRQILGQKVEFLVSFYNNEISEKSEIFDDQFSVERPDGSNFTLKIRSTKLEDSAMYFCASSVGAGGQYFGPGTRLLVL.

For this clone: This same CDR3 is encoded by further DNA sequences in the sample. V and J are TRBV20-1 and TRBJ2-1; D may be TRBD2 (5 bases). The germline V and J ends were trimmed by 5 bases and 5 bases, with 7 bases remaining between them. Germline assignment: CDR1 DFQATT and CDR2 SNEGSKA (reference sequence). This CDR3 is built from 11 residues. The CDR3 nucleotides read TGCAGTGCTCGGACTGACAATGAGCAGTTCTTC. It is translated as CSARTDNEQFF.

Points on this clone: Additional DNA sequences in this sample encode the identical CDR3. V usage is TRBV5-1 and J usage is TRBJ2-1, with D possibly being TRBD1 (6 bases). This CDR3 has 12 amino acids. Trimming shortened V by 3 bases and J by 7 bases, and 8 bases separated the two germline ends. Looked up from germline, CDR1 is SGHRS and CDR2 is YFSETQ. The CDR3, as DNA: TGCGCCAGCAGCTCTCAGGGGAATGAGCAGTTCTTC. Its translation is CASSSQGNEQFF.

The chain is built from TRBV10-1 and TRBJ2-1; perhaps D is TRBD1 or TRBD2 (6 bases each). V lost 2 bases, J lost 3 bases, and 14 bases lay in between. CDR3 length: 16 residues. Germline CDR1 is WNHNN and CDR2 is SYGVQD (reference sequence). The CDR3 nucleotides read TGCGCCAGCAGTGAGAGGGGGGCAGGGGTCTACAATGAGCAGTTCTTC. The encoded protein is CASSERGAGVYNEQFF.

The chain couples TRBV5-4 to TRBJ1-2; a weak D match, TRBD1 (5 bases). Germline V gene data show CDR1 as SGHNT and CDR2 as YYREEE (reference sequence). The CDR3 spans 14 residues. V lost 6 bases, J lost 6 bases, and 18 bases lay in between. CDR3 bases: TGTGCCAGCAATCTGGGGGGTGTCCGGGATGGCTACACCTTC. Amino acid sequence: CASNLGGVRDGYTF.

The chain carries TRBV6-1 and TRBJ1-3; D uncertain. This CDR3 comprises 13 residues. Trimming removed 6 bases from V and 0 bases from J, with 6 bases in between. Germline V gene sequence: CDR1 MNHNS, CDR2 SASEGT. The CDR3 here is CASSADSGNTIYF. CDR3 in DNA: TGTGCCAGCAGCGCGGACTCTGGAAACACCATATATTTT.

In regard to this clone: Other nucleotide sequences in the sample specify the same CDR3. Written as DNA, the CDR3 is TGCGCCAGCAGCTTGGAAGGACAGGGCTTAGGCGAGCAGTACTTC. Amino acid sequence: CASSLEGQGLGEQYF. V and J are TRBV5-1 and TRBJ2-7, with 8 nucleotides matching TRBD1. Germline V gene lookup returns CDR1 SGHRS and CDR2 YFSETQ. J lost 6 bases, V lost 0 bases, and 8 bases had no gene match. The length of the CDR3 is 15 residues.

As for this clone: Other DNA sequences in the sample encode the same CDR3. This chain uses TRBV10-3 with TRBJ2-3, with D possibly TRBD2 on 6 matching bases. CDR1 and CDR2 (germline): ENHRY, SYGVKD. The length of the CDR3 is 13 residues. V lost 5 bases to trimming and J lost 3 bases, with 9 bases between them. The CDR3 is CAISLGGTDTQYF. For the CDR3, the DNA is TGTGCCATCAGTTTGGGGGGAACAGATACGCAGTATTTT.

The J gene is TRBJ2-3, the V gene TRBV6-5; possibly TRBD2 for D (6 bases). The CDR3 loop spans 16 amino acids. V was clipped by 4 bases and J by 1 base, with 15 bases between them. Germline V lookup: CDR1 MNHEY, CDR2 SVGAGI. The CDR3 here is CASSFLKTGGTDTQYF. The CDR3 DNA sequence: TGTGCCAGCAGTTTCTTGAAAACGGGAGGCACAGATACGCAGTATTTT.

A single count supports this clone. Here the CDR3 reads CASRVAGTNTDTQYF. The CDR3 DNA reads as TGTGCCAGCAGGGTAGCGGGGACAAACACAGATACGCAGTATTTT. This sequence joins TRBV7-3 and TRBJ2-3; 8 nucleotides agree with TRBD2. This CDR3 is built from 15 residues. The germline V gene encodes CDR1 SGHTA and CDR2 FQGTGA. The ends lost 6 bases at V and 2 bases at J; junction bases unmatched: 7.

V is TRBV5-1 and J is TRBJ2-1; D is possibly TRBD1 (5 bases). CDR3 length: 12 residues. Germline CDR1 and CDR2: SGHRS and YFSETQ. Trimming took 1 base from V and 9 from J, leaving 8 bases between them. The CDR3, as DNA: TGCGCCAGCAGCTTGCAGGGTTCTGAGCAGTTCTTC. It specifies CASSLQGSEQFF. Based on the CDR3 plus reference TRBV5-1 and TRBJ2-1, the full variable domain is KAGVTQTPRYLIKTRGQQVTLSCSPISGHRSVSWYQQTPGQGLQFLFEYFSETQRNKGNFPGRFSGRQFSNSRSEMNVSTLELGDSALYLCASSLQGSEQFFGPGTRLTVL.

The chain recombines TRBV11-2 with TRBJ2-3, with TRBD2 as a possible D gene (6 bases). There are 14 residues in the CDR3. The V and J ends lost 0 bases and 9 bases respectively, with 13 bases between them. Looked up from germline, CDR1 is SGHAT and CDR2 is FQNNGV. The CDR3 DNA reads TGTGCCAGCAGCTTAGATATTAGGCGGGACACGCAGTATTTT. It is translated as CASSLDIRRDTQYF. The full variable domain, rest sourced from reference TRBV11-2 and TRBJ2-3, is EAGVAQSPRYKIIEKRQSVAFWCNPISGHATLYWYQQILGQGPKLLIQFQNNGVVDDSQLPKDRFSAERLKGVDSTLKIQPAKLEDSAVYLCASSLDIRRDTQYFGPGTRLTVL.

This chain connects TRBV30 to TRBJ1-5; the D gene is possibly TRBD1 (5 bases). This CDR3 region has 15 residues. V gave up 0 bases and J gave up 9 bases, with 18 bases separating them. The germline gives CDR1 GTSNPN, CDR2 SVGIG (reference sequence). DNA of the CDR3: TGTGCCTGGAGTGTAGGCCCTACAGGTTCCGGGCCCCAGCATTTT. Protein product: CAWSVGPTGSGPQHF.

The chain couples TRBV21-1 to TRBJ2-7. TRBV21-1 is listed as a pseudogene. The CDR3 length is 16 residues. CDR3 protein: CASSKEKASERDEQYF. The CDR3 coding sequence is TGTGCCAGCAGCAAAGAAAAGGCCAGTGAAAGGGACGAGCAGTACTTC.

The rearrangement uses TRBV29-1 and TRBJ2-2; D perhaps matches TRBD1 (5 bases). This CDR3 is built from 14 residues. The V end lost 6 bases, the J end lost 7 bases, and 18 bases lay between the germline ends. The germline V gene has CDR1 SQVTM and CDR2 ANQGSEA. Written as DNA, the CDR3 is TGCAGCGTATTTCAGGGAATGACCGGCGGGGAGCTGTTTTTT. Protein product: CSVFQGMTGGELFF.

V usage is TRBV19 and J usage is TRBJ1-4; D is ambiguous. V dropped 3 bases and J dropped 7 bases, with 15 bases sitting between them. The germline V gene encodes CDR1 LNHDA and CDR2 SQIVND (reference sequence). There are 15 residues in the CDR3. The DNA for the CDR3 is TGTGCCAGTAGTATGAAAGGGAAGGTTGGTGAAAAACTGTTTTTT. As protein: CASSMKGKVGEKLFF.

The chain employs TRBV18 and TRBJ2-3, with 8 nucleotides matching TRBD2. Germline trimming cut 2 bases from V and 2 bases from J; bases unmatched to any gene: 6. Germline CDR1 KGHSH, CDR2 LQKENI. This CDR3 is built from 16 residues. The CDR3 DNA reads as TGTGCCAGCTCACCAAGGGCGGGAGGTTCCACAGATACGCAGTATTTT. Its translation is CASSPRAGGSTDTQYF.

The chain has TRBV10-3 and TRBJ1-1, with D possibly TRBD1 on 6 matching bases. V was trimmed by 3 bases and J by 0 bases, leaving 11 bases between them. Looked up from germline, CDR1 is ENHRY and CDR2 is SYGVKD. The length of the CDR3 is 15 residues. The CDR3 sequence is CAISDSGALNTEAFF. The CDR3 DNA reads as TGTGCCATCAGTGATTCAGGGGCATTGAACACTGAAGCTTTCTTT.

The DNA of the CDR3 is TGTGCCAGCAGGCAAATCGACAAGGGACCAACTGAAGCTTTCTTT. Translating gives CASRQIDKGPTEAFF. The V gene is TRBV6-5, the J gene TRBJ1-1; TRBD1 might be the D (5 bases). The CDR3 is 15 residues long. V gave up 6 bases and J gave up 5 bases, with 19 bases separating them. In germline, CDR1 is MNHEY, CDR2 SVGAGI.

The rearrangement joins TRBV5-4 to TRBJ1-3, with D possibly matching TRBD1 (5 bases). V shed 4 bases and J shed 0 bases, with 11 bases lying between them. The V gene's germline CDR1 is SGHNT and CDR2 YYREEE (reference sequence). There are 15 residues in the CDR3. CDR3 DNA: TGTGCCAGCAGCCCGGGACTGATCTCTGGAAACACCATATATTTT. Translation gives CASSPGLISGNTIYF. The whole variable domain, filled in from reference TRBV5-4 and TRBJ1-3, reads ETGVTQSPTHLIKTRGQQVTLRCSSQSGHNTVSWYQQALGQGPQFIFQYYREEENGRGNFPPRFSGLQFPNYSSELNVNALELDDSALYLCASSPGLISGNTIYFGEGSWLTVV.

The rearrangement links TRBV2 to TRBJ2-1; D is unclear. This CDR3 comprises 14 residues. Trimming stripped 4 bases from V and 7 bases from J, with 14 bases between. The germline gives CDR1 SNHLY, CDR2 FYNNEI. The CDR3 DNA reads TGTGCCAGCAGTGGGAGCTTCGGTTATAATGAGCAGTTCTTC. As protein: CASSGSFGYNEQFF.

J is TRBJ1-6 and V is TRBV6-1; 7 bases match TRBD1. The CDR3 is made up of 14 amino acids. Germline V gene data show CDR1 as MNHNS and CDR2 as SASEGT. The V and J ends lost 6 bases and 9 bases, in that order; junction bases with no gene match: 8. CDR3 in amino acids: CASREQGSSSPLHF. The CDR3 nucleotides are TGTGCCAGCAGGGAACAGGGGAGTAGTTCACCCCTCCACTTT.

V and J are TRBV29-1 and TRBJ1-1; the match to TRBD1 covers 11 bases. The CDR3 is made up of 16 amino acids. J lost 0 bases, V lost 5 bases, and 8 bases had no gene match. Per germline, CDR1 SQVTM and CDR2 ANQGSEA. The CDR3 DNA sequence: TGCAGCGTTACGGGGACAGGGGGTAGGATGAACACTGAAGCTTTCTTT. Residues: CSVTGTGGRMNTEAFF.

The chain uses TRBV9 and TRBJ2-1; D ambiguous. V was clipped by 0 bases and J by 0 bases, with 10 bases between them. The CDR3 contains 16 residues. Germline lookup yields CDR1 SGDLS and CDR2 YYNGEE. The CDR3 region has the DNA TGTGCCAGCAGCGTAGCGGCGGTCAGCTCCTACAATGAGCAGTTCTTC. This gives the protein CASSVAAVSSYNEQFF.

The chain combines TRBV6-1 with TRBJ2-5; D not resolved. The CDR3 consists of 12 residues. Germline V gene data show CDR1 as MNHNS and CDR2 as SASEGT. V gave up 6 bases and J gave up 5 bases, with 10 bases separating them. CDR3 nucleotide sequence: TGTGCCAGCAGAGGTCAAAGCGAGACCCAGTACTTC. Translated, it gives CASRGQSETQYF.

This rearrangement joins TRBV9 to TRBJ1-6; 7 nucleotides line up with TRBD1. The CDR3 extends over 16 amino acids. CDR1 and CDR2 (germline): SGDLS, YYNGEE. With V trimmed by 1 base and J by 2 bases, 3 bases remained unmatched. Written as DNA, the CDR3 is TGTGCCAGCAGCGTAACTGACAGGGCCTATAATTCACCCCTCCACTTT. Translated, it gives CASSVTDRAYNSPLHF.